The entry below describes one T cell receptor (beta chain). The sample is drawn from a study of blood T cell repertoires in COVID-19. Study as a whole: T cells, B-cell-depleted T cells, or PBMCs supplied cDNA or gDNA.

Seattle cases were enrolled at active infection and followed longitudinally. The germline V gene has CDR1 SGHRS and CDR2 YFSETQ. The CDR3 has 15 residues. The V end lost 4 bases, the J end lost 0 bases, and 13 bases lay between the germline ends. Data came from immunoSEQ multiplex PCR; TCRdb stores just in-frame clones and leaves some out. The sample includes around 310,000 clones, 90% of them seen just once. The V call is TRBV5-1, the J call TRBJ1-1; D is unclear. The TCR originated in a woman aged 35 to 49 with COVID-19, enrolled during active disease. Sequencing was done on a sample of peripheral blood. The CDR3 nucleotides are TGCGCCAGCAGCAAGCGTACGGCCCTGAACACTGAAGCTTTCTTT. As protein: CASSKRTALNTEAFF.